Included here is one T cell receptor (beta chain) sequence, with context. This record belongs to a study of blood T cell repertoires in COVID-19. Losses at the gene ends were 2 bases for V and 3 bases for J; bases not matched to a gene: 2. Germline loops: CDR1 ENHRY, CDR2 SYGVKD. This CDR3 is 14 amino acids long. Sequencing used immunoSEQ multiplex PCR; TCRdb keeps in-frame clones, though not all of them. Among roughly 95,000 clones listed, roughly four fifths were seen once. This TCR was sampled from a human donor in a cohort sampled during active COVID-19. The sequenced sample consisted of peripheral blood. The V call is TRBV10-3, the J call TRBJ2-7; 9 bases are shared with TRBD2. In DNA, the CDR3 is TGTGCCATCAGTGAGAGAGCGGGAGGCTACGAGCAGTACTTC. As protein: CAISERAGGYEQYF.